This is a list of T cell receptor beta chains from one sample in a study of T cell changes during pregnancy in multiple sclerosis. TCRdb's table, derived via immunoSEQ multiplex PCR, lists solely in-frame clones and lacks some. The sample includes more than 85,000 clones, around 92% of them seen just once. The sequencing here drew on peripheral blood, taken before pregnancy. The receptors were gathered from a female donor with multiple sclerosis, enrolled in a pregnancy study. Each CDR3 is given with its conserved first and last residue. Each record gives: V gene, D gene, J gene, clone size, CDR3 DNA, CDR3 protein. D genes are given only for firm matches. For some rows the clone size is stated as once, few or many, or as a class when expanded; others skip it.

V: TRBV27
D: NA
J: TRBJ2-1
size: NA
DNA: TGTGCCAGCAGTCGCGGGACTCCGAATGAGCAGTTCTTC
CDR3: CASSRGTPNEQFF

V: TRBV11-2
D: NA
J: TRBJ2-1
size: NA
DNA: TGTGCCAGCAGCTTAGGGGGGACTTACAATGAGCAGTTCTTC
CDR3: CASSLGGTYNEQFF

V: TRBV27
D: NA
J: TRBJ1-3
size: NA
DNA: TGTGCCAGCAGTTTGTCGACAGGCAGGACCCAGATTAGCTCTGGAAACACCATATATTTT
CDR3: CASSLSTGRTQISSGNTIYF

V: TRBV30
D: NA
J: TRBJ2-6
size: NA
DNA: TGTGCCTGGACATCTGGGGCCAACGTCCTGACTTTC
CDR3: CAWTSGANVLTF

V: TRBV6-5
D: NA
J: TRBJ1-1
size: NA
DNA: TGTGCCAGCAGCGACACCGGGACTACCACTGAAGCTTTCTTT
CDR3: CASSDTGTTTEAFF

V: TRBV30
D: NA
J: TRBJ2-3
size: NA
DNA: TGTGCCTGGAGTGTCGGGAGCGGGAGCACAGATACGCAGTATTTT
CDR3: CAWSVGSGSTDTQYF

V: TRBV4-1
D: NA
J: TRBJ1-1
size: NA
DNA: TGCGCCAGCAGCCAAGGCGGTCAGTTGGGAAGGGGCACTGAAGCTTTCTTT
CDR3: CASSQGGQLGRGTEAFF

V: TRBV2
D: NA
J: TRBJ2-1
size: NA
DNA: TGTGCCAGCAGTCCCCCGATGGACTCATACAATGAGCAGTTCTTC
CDR3: CASSPPMDSYNEQFF

V: TRBV30
D: TRBD2
J: TRBJ2-1
size: NA
DNA: TGTGCCGGGACTAGCGGGAGTTTCGACAATGAGCAGTTCTTC
CDR3: CAGTSGSFDNEQFF

V: TRBV4-2
D: NA
J: TRBJ2-2
size: NA
DNA: TGTGCCAGCAGCCAAGGGAAGGTAGCGGTGAACACCGGGGAGCTGTTTTTT
CDR3: CASSQGKVAVNTGELFF

V: TRBV5-1
D: NA
J: TRBJ2-3
size: NA
DNA: TGCGCCAGCAGGGTGGGGCACAGCGCAAGCACAGATACGCAGTATTTT
CDR3: CASRVGHSASTDTQYF

V: TRBV7-8
D: TRBD2
J: TRBJ2-7
size: NA
DNA: TGTGCCAGCAGCTCGACAGGGACTAGCGGATTCTACGAGCAGTACTTC
CDR3: CASSSTGTSGFYEQYF

V: TRBV11-3
D: NA
J: TRBJ1-5
size: NA
DNA: TGTGCCAGCAGCTTAGAAATAAAGGGGTATAGCAATCAGCCCCAGCATTTT
CDR3: CASSLEIKGYSNQPQHF

V: TRBV6-5
D: TRBD1
J: TRBJ2-1
size: once
DNA: TGTGCCAGCAGTTACGCACAGGGGCGGAATGAGCAGTTCTTC
CDR3: CASSYAQGRNEQFF

V: TRBV11-1
D: TRBD2
J: TRBJ2-1
size: NA
DNA: TGTGCCAGCAGCTTAATTGGCACGAATGGCGGGAGGTTGGTAAGTGAGCAGTTCTTC
CDR3: CASSLIGTNGGRLVSEQFF

V: TRBV19
D: NA
J: TRBJ2-3
size: NA
DNA: TGTGCCAGTAAGGAGAGGCTTACAGATACGCAGTATTTT
CDR3: CASKERLTDTQYF

V: TRBV30
D: TRBD2
J: TRBJ2-5
size: NA
DNA: TGTGCCTGGAGCAAAACTAGCGTTGAGACCCAGTACTTC
CDR3: CAWSKTSVETQYF

V: TRBV7-9
D: TRBD1
J: TRBJ2-4
size: NA
DNA: TGTGCCAGCAGCTCCTCAAGGGGACAGGATCTAGCCAAAAACATTCAGTACTTC
CDR3: CASSSSRGQDLAKNIQYF

V: TRBV5-6
D: NA
J: TRBJ2-1
size: NA
DNA: TGTGCCAGCAGCTGGACAGTCGACAATGAGCAGTTCTTC
CDR3: CASSWTVDNEQFF

V: TRBV6-5
D: TRBD1
J: TRBJ1-2
size: NA
DNA: TGTGCCAGCAGAGACAGGGGCTCCAACTATGGCTACACCTTC
CDR3: CASRDRGSNYGYTF

V: TRBV4-1
D: TRBD1
J: TRBJ2-7
size: NA
DNA: TGCGCCAGCTCCTCGACAGGGGGCGCTTCGTACGAGCAGTACTTC
CDR3: CASSSTGGASYEQYF

V: TRBV19
D: NA
J: TRBJ1-2
size: NA
DNA: TGTGCCAGTACGGTTGGTGGGAGCTATGGCTACACCTTC
CDR3: CASTVGGSYGYTF

V: TRBV29-1
D: TRBD1
J: TRBJ2-1
size: NA
DNA: TGCAGCGTCGACAGGGCCCGAGCAATGTCTGGCAATGAGCAGTTCTTC
CDR3: CSVDRARAMSGNEQFF

V: TRBV5-1
D: TRBD2
J: TRBJ2-7
size: NA
DNA: TGCGCCAGCGGTCCGGGGGGGTACTCCTACGAGCAGTACTTC
CDR3: CASGPGGYSYEQYF

V: TRBV5-1
D: NA
J: TRBJ2-1
size: NA
DNA: TGCGCCAGCAGCTTAACAGCTGGGGGCCAGGAGTTCTTC
CDR3: CASSLTAGGQEFF

V: TRBV5-1
D: TRBD1
J: TRBJ2-7
size: NA
DNA: TGCGCCAGCAGCTTTAAGACAGGGGGTGTATACGAGCAGTACTTC
CDR3: CASSFKTGGVYEQYF

V: TRBV5-6
D: TRBD1
J: TRBJ2-4
size: NA
DNA: TGTGCCAGCAGCCCGGGACAGGGGACGGGGGGCTACATTCAGTACTTC
CDR3: CASSPGQGTGGYIQYF

V: TRBV10-2
D: TRBD1
J: TRBJ2-1
size: NA
DNA: TGCGCCAGCAGTCGCAACACAGGGGCTACTTACAATGAGCAGTTCTTC
CDR3: CASSRNTGATYNEQFF

V: TRBV28
D: NA
J: TRBJ2-7
size: NA
DNA: TGTGCCAGCACTTTACCAGCCCGGAGCTACGAGCAGTACTTC
CDR3: CASTLPARSYEQYF

V: TRBV7-3
D: TRBD2
J: TRBJ2-3
size: NA
DNA: TGTGCCAGCAGCTATGGACTAGCGGGAGCAAAAGATACGCAGTATTTT
CDR3: CASSYGLAGAKDTQYF

V: TRBV25-1
D: NA
J: TRBJ1-1
size: NA
DNA: TGTGCCAGCAGTGAGCAGGGCGGTCTCTCTTTCTTT
CDR3: CASSEQGGLSFF

V: TRBV28
D: NA
J: TRBJ1-2
size: NA
DNA: TGTGCCAGCAGTTTATTTGGCGGCAGACTAAACTATGGCTACACCTTC
CDR3: CASSLFGGRLNYGYTF

V: TRBV19
D: TRBD2
J: TRBJ2-3
size: NA
DNA: TGTGCCAGTAGCCCCGTGGTAGCGGGAGATACGCAGTATTTT
CDR3: CASSPVVAGDTQYF

V: TRBV27
D: TRBD2
J: TRBJ2-7
size: few
DNA: TGTGCCAGCAGTGGACAGGGACTAGCGCTTTACGAGCAGTACTTC
CDR3: CASSGQGLALYEQYF

V: TRBV30
D: TRBD1
J: TRBJ2-6
size: NA
DNA: TGTGCCTGGAGTGTGGACAGAGGACAGGGGGCGTCCGGGGCCAACGTCCTGACTTTC
CDR3: CAWSVDRGQGASGANVLTF

V: TRBV5-1
D: NA
J: TRBJ1-5
size: NA
DNA: TGCGCCAGCAGCTTGGCCGGGGGGCGAAGTCAGCCCCAGCATTTT
CDR3: CASSLAGGRSQPQHF

V: TRBV27
D: NA
J: TRBJ1-1
size: NA
DNA: TGTGCCAGCAGTTATCGGGGGAGGACTGAAGCTTTCTTT
CDR3: CASSYRGRTEAFF

V: TRBV6-1
D: NA
J: TRBJ2-5
size: once
DNA: TGTGCCAGCAGTGAAATTGAAGAGTACCAAGAGACCCAGTACTTC
CDR3: CASSEIEEYQETQYF

V: TRBV27
D: TRBD2
J: TRBJ2-3
size: NA
DNA: TGTGCCAGCAATTTAGCGGGAGGGCTCGTGGGGCAGTATTTT
CDR3: CASNLAGGLVGQYF

V: TRBV27
D: NA
J: TRBJ2-5
size: NA
DNA: TGTGCCAGCAGTGTAACAGGGAATCCCCGGGAGACCCAGTACTTC
CDR3: CASSVTGNPRETQYF

V: TRBV4-1
D: TRBD1
J: TRBJ1-1
size: NA
DNA: TGCGCCAGCAGCCAACTAACGCCGGGACAGGGGTTCACTGAAGCTTTCTTT
CDR3: CASSQLTPGQGFTEAFF

V: TRBV11-2
D: NA
J: TRBJ2-1
size: NA
DNA: TGTGCCAGCAGCTTAGGGTTCCTGGGCCGACAAGATGAGCAGTTCTTC
CDR3: CASSLGFLGRQDEQFF

V: TRBV11-3
D: NA
J: TRBJ2-7
size: NA
DNA: TGTGCCAGCAGCTTAGCAGCGGGCTACGAGCAGTACTTC
CDR3: CASSLAAGYEQYF

V: TRBV19
D: TRBD2
J: TRBJ2-3
size: once
DNA: TGTGCCAGTAGCCCGACTAGCGGGAGTTTCTCGAGTGGCACAGATACGCAGTATTTT
CDR3: CASSPTSGSFSSGTDTQYF

V: TRBV19
D: NA
J: TRBJ2-2
size: NA
DNA: TGTGCCAGTAGTATTCTTCCCCCCACCGGGGAGCTGTTTTTT
CDR3: CASSILPPTGELFF

V: TRBV30
D: NA
J: TRBJ2-5
size: NA
DNA: TGTGCCTGGAGTCCCCCGGGGGAGACCCAGTACTTC
CDR3: CAWSPPGETQYF

V: TRBV7-8
D: TRBD2
J: TRBJ2-2
size: NA
DNA: TGTGCCAGCAGCTTAGCGACCCCCCAAAGCGGGAACCCGAACACCGGGGAGCTGTTTTTT
CDR3: CASSLATPQSGNPNTGELFF

V: TRBV29-1
D: TRBD2
J: TRBJ2-1
size: once
DNA: TGCAGCGCCCAAGGGACTAGCGGCCGCTCCTACAATGAGCAGTTCTTC
CDR3: CSAQGTSGRSYNEQFF

V: TRBV7-9
D: NA
J: TRBJ1-2
size: NA
DNA: TGTGCCAGCAGCCCCCCAGGACAGTCAAACTATGGCTACACCTTC
CDR3: CASSPPGQSNYGYTF

V: TRBV2
D: TRBD2
J: TRBJ2-7
size: once
DNA: TGTGCCAGCAGTGTAAGAGCGGGAGGGCCTACCTACGAGCAGTACTTC
CDR3: CASSVRAGGPTYEQYF

V: TRBV25-1
D: TRBD2
J: TRBJ2-3
size: NA
DNA: TGTGCCAGCGCGGGGACTAGCGGGAGGGCAGATACGCAGTATTTT
CDR3: CASAGTSGRADTQYF

V: TRBV28
D: TRBD1
J: TRBJ2-5
size: NA
DNA: TGTGCCACCGTGAGGGGGCGGGAGACCCAGTACTTC
CDR3: CATVRGRETQYF

V: TRBV30
D: NA
J: TRBJ1-5
size: NA
DNA: TGTGCCTGGAGGCCTAACACAGGAAGGGGGAATCAGCCCCAGCATTTT
CDR3: CAWRPNTGRGNQPQHF

V: TRBV7-8
D: NA
J: TRBJ2-1
size: NA
DNA: TGTGCCAGCAGCGGAGGGGGTTGGACAGGTTACAATGAGCAGTTCTTC
CDR3: CASSGGGWTGYNEQFF